This TCR beta chain stems from a study of cytomegalovirus exposure and HLA in healthy donors. The germline gives CDR1 SGHDN, CDR2 FVKESK. V dropped 2 bases and J dropped 6 bases, with 7 bases sitting between them. This CDR3 spans 13 amino acids. Both 60 Vbeta primers and 13 Jbeta primers went into the PCR. Clones were read by immunoSEQ multiplex PCR, and TCRdb kept only the in-frame ones, dropping some. Of 150,000 to 200,000 clones in the sample, roughly 73% were seen once. This clone appeared a few times. This chain uses TRBV14 with TRBJ1-4; no firm D call. The source material was PBMCs. This TCR came from a man between 18 and 35 years old in good health and CMV-seropositive. The CDR3 loop reads CASSQKQYEKLFF. In DNA form, the CDR3 reads TGTGCCAGCAGCCAAAAACAGTATGAAAAACTGTTTTTT.